This T cell receptor (beta chain) was retrieved from a study of long-term antiretroviral therapy in people with HIV. The libraries were made with immunoSEQ v3.0 at survey level. The protocol was immunoSEQ multiplex PCR, while the TCRdb copy is restricted to in-frame clones and leaves out a portion. Of more than 35,000 clones listed, roughly 88% are singletons. About this clone: The antigen is unknown.

With 1 base removed from V and 0 bases from J, the gap between germline ends came to 7 bases. CDR1 and CDR2 (germline): LNHDA, SQIVND (reference sequence). CDR3 length: 15 residues. Points from the study as a whole: Clones with expansion before ART led the repertoire at all time points. Neither ART adherence, viral resistance nor therapy changes were documented.

Treatment of all HIV participants took place in the United States. The chain recombines TRBV19 with TRBJ2-1; D not resolved. This sample comprised unsorted PBMCs, obtained 2.2 years after starting antiretroviral therapy. The receptor's source is a man between 18 and 29 years old with HIV. This CDR3 is CASSIGGGSYNEQFF. Written as DNA, the CDR3 is TGTGCCAGTAGTATAGGTGGCGGCTCCTACAATGAGCAGTTCTTC.